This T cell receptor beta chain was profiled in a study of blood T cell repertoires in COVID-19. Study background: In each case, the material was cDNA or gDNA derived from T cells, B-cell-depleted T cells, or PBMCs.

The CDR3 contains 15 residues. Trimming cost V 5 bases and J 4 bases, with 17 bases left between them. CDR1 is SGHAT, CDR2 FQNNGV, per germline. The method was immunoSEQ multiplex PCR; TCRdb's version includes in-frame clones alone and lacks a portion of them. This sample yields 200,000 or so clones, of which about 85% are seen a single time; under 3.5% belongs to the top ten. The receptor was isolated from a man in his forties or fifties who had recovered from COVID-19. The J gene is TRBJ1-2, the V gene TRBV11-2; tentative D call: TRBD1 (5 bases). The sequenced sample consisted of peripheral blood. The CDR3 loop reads CASSPSVKGPYGYTF. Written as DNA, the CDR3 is TGTGCCAGCAGCCCCAGCGTCAAGGGGCCCTATGGCTACACCTTC. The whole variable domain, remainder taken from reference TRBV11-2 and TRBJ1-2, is EAGVAQSPRYKIIEKRQSVAFWCNPISGHATLYWYQQILGQGPKLLIQFQNNGVVDDSQLPKDRFSAERLKGVDSTLKIQPAKLEDSAVYLCASSPSVKGPYGYTFGSGTRLTVV.